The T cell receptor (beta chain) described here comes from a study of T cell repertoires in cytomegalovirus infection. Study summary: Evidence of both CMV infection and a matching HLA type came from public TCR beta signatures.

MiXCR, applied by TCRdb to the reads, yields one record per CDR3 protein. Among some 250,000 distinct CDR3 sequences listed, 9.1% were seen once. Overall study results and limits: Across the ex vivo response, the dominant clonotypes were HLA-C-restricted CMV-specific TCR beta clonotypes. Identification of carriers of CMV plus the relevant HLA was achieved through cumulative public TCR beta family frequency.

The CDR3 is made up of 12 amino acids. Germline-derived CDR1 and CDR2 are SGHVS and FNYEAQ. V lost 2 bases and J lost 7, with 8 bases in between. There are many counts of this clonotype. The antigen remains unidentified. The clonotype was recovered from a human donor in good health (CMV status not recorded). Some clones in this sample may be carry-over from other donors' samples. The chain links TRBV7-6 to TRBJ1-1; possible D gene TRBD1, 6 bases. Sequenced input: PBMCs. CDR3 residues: CASSLPGVEAFF. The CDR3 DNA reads TGTGCCAGCAGCTTACCAGGGGTTGAAGCTTTCTTT.